This T cell receptor (beta chain) originates from a study of control samples from healthy donors and cancer patients. Data came from immunoSEQ multiplex PCR; TCRdb stores just in-frame clones and leaves some out. The top ten clones hold roughly 1.5% of a sample with tens of thousands of clones, roughly nine tenths of them seen once. Trimming took 1 base from V and 4 from J, leaving 10 bases between them. Germline V CDR1 and CDR2: KGHDR, SFDVKD. The CDR3 is 15 residues long. This receptor was identified in a man in his forties or fifties with colorectal cancer. Sample: PBMCs. The chain uses TRBV24-1 and TRBJ2-1; D may be TRBD1 (5 bases). The CDR3 DNA sequence: TGTGCCACCAGTGATTTTGCAGGGCGGTACAATGAGCAGTTCTTC. Amino acids: CATSDFAGRYNEQFF.